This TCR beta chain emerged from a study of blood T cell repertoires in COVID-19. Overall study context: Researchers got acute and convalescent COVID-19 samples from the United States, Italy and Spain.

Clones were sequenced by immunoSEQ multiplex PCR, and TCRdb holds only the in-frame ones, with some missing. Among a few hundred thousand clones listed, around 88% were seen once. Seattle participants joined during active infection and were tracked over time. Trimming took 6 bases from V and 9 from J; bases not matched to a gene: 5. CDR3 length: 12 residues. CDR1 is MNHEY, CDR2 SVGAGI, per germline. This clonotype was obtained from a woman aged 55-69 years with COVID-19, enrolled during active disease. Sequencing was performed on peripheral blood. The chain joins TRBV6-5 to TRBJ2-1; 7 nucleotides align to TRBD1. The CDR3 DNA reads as TGTGCCAGCAGCAGAGGGGGCTTTGAGCAGTTCTTC. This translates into CASSRGGFEQFF.